Below, 27 T cell receptor beta chains from the same sample are listed, as sequenced in a study of blood T cell repertoires in COVID-19. Sequenced by immunoSEQ multiplex PCR; TCRdb stores in-frame clones only, minus some. The data show 150,000 to 200,000 clones, 80% to 90% seen once. The specimen sequenced was peripheral blood. The receptors stem from a man between 60 and 75 years old with acute or convalescent COVID-19.

V usage is TRBV9 and J usage is TRBJ2-2; perhaps TRBD1 as D (5 bases). Trimming cost V 4 bases and J 6 bases, with 10 bases left between them. This CDR3 has 13 residues. Germline-derived CDR1 and CDR2 are SGDLS and YYNGEE. The CDR3 DNA reads as TGTGCCAGCAGCACCCGACAGCCCGGGGAGCTGTTTTTT. Translation gives CASSTRQPGELFF.

This clone has only one observation. The chain recombines TRBV7-3 with TRBJ1-4, with D tentatively TRBD1 (5 bases). CDR3 size: 14 residues. Trimming left V 2 bases short and J 6 bases short, with 10 bases between. From germline, CDR1 is SGHTA and CDR2 FQGTGA. The CDR3 DNA reads as TGTGCCAGCAGCTTATCCAGGGTCGATGAAAAACTGTTTTTT. This gives the protein CASSLSRVDEKLFF.

The chain couples TRBV10-3 to TRBJ2-7; D might be TRBD1 (6 bases). The germline CDR1 and CDR2 sequences are ENHRY and SYGVKD. The V end lost 6 bases, the J end lost 0 bases, and 6 bases lay between the germline ends. There are 12 residues in the CDR3. The CDR3 protein is CAIRDSSYEQYF. DNA of the CDR3: TGTGCCATCAGGGACAGCTCCTACGAGCAGTACTTC.

This chain links TRBV21-1 with TRBJ1-5; the DNA was not compared with TRBD1, the D call given in the table. TRBV21-1 is a pseudogene segment. The CDR3 contains 18 residues. This CDR3 is CASSLDRGDHYSNQPQHF. The CDR3 bases are TGTGCCAGCAGCTTGGACAGGGGGGACCACTATAGCAATCAGCCCCAGCATTTT.

The chain has TRBV30 and TRBJ2-7; D is perhaps TRBD1 (6 bases). V lost 2 bases to trimming and J lost 4 bases, with 9 bases between them. Germline CDR1 reads GTSNPN; CDR2 reads SVGIG (reference sequence). The CDR3 covers 12 residues. The CDR3 here is CAWSPQGYEQYF. As DNA, the CDR3 is TGTGCCTGGAGTCCACAGGGTTACGAGCAGTACTTC.

V gene TRBV7-9 combines with J gene TRBJ2-2, with TRBD1 matching over 8 bases. CDR1 is SEHNR, CDR2 FQNEAQ, per germline (reference sequence). The CDR3 is made up of 19 amino acids. V lost 2 bases, J lost 1 base, and 12 bases stayed unmatched. The CDR3 loop is CASSLIGGSGTGNTGELFF. The CDR3 DNA is TGTGCCAGCAGCTTAATAGGGGGCTCCGGGACAGGGAACACCGGGGAGCTGTTTTTT.

In its sample, this clone was seen a few times. The chain couples TRBV14 to TRBJ1-3; D is perhaps TRBD1 (5 bases). The germline gives CDR1 SGHDN, CDR2 FVKESK. This CDR3 contains 11 residues. V gave up 8 bases and J gave up 4 bases, with 6 bases separating them. The CDR3 region is CASGQGNTIYF. DNA for the CDR3: TGTGCCAGCGGACAAGGAAACACCATATATTTT. The full variable domain, with the rest looked up from reference TRBV14 and TRBJ1-3, is EAGVTQFPSHSVIEKGQTVTLRCDPISGHDNLYWYRRVMGKEIKFLLHFVKESKQDESGMPNNRFLAERTGGTYSTLKVQPAELEDSGVYFCASGQGNTIYFGEGSWLTVV.

The genes are TRBV28 and TRBJ2-3, with D unresolved. Trimming removed 6 bases from V and 7 bases from J, with 11 bases in between. The germline CDR1 and CDR2 sequences are MDHEN and SYDVKM. The CDR3 extends over 12 amino acids. CDR3 protein: CASSPERNTQYF. CDR3 DNA sequence: TGTGCCAGCAGCCCCGAGAGAAATACGCAGTATTTT.

The chain is built from TRBV5-1 and TRBJ2-7; perhaps TRBD2 as D (5 bases). From germline, CDR1 is SGHRS and CDR2 YFSETQ. The CDR3 extends over 14 amino acids. Trimming stripped 2 bases from V and 2 bases from J, with 11 bases between. As DNA, the CDR3 is TGCGCCAGCAGCTTTACGGGGATGCCCTACGAGCAGTACTTC. Translating gives CASSFTGMPYEQYF. Full variable domain (outside the CDR3, taken from reference TRBV5-1 and TRBJ2-7): KAGVTQTPRYLIKTRGQQVTLSCSPISGHRSVSWYQQTPGQGLQFLFEYFSETQRNKGNFPGRFSGRQFSNSRSEMNVSTLELGDSALYLCASSFTGMPYEQYFGPGTRLTVT.

The chain recombines TRBV3-1 (or the pseudogene TRBV3-2) with TRBJ2-1, with 9 bases aligning to TRBD2. CDR3 length: 16 residues. With V trimmed by 3 bases and J by 6 bases, 9 bases remained unmatched. Germline-derived CDR1 and CDR2 are LGHDT and YNNKEL (reference sequence). The CDR3 nucleotides read TGTGCCAGCAGCCATAAAGCGGGAGGAGTTTCCAATGAGCAGTTCTTC. Amino acids: CASSHKAGGVSNEQFF.

This chain uses TRBV6-5 with TRBJ1-1, with D possibly TRBD1 on 5 matching bases. V lost 6 bases, J lost 1 base, and 15 bases lay in between. Germline lookup yields CDR1 MNHEY and CDR2 SVGAGI. The CDR3 is made up of 15 amino acids. The CDR3 loop is CASSPGRGGNTEAFF. The CDR3 nucleotides read TGTGCCAGCAGCCCAGGAAGGGGAGGGAACACTGAAGCTTTCTTT.

The chain joins TRBV28 to TRBJ2-3; 12 bases match TRBD2. The CDR3 length is 16 residues. V was pared by 4 bases and J by 5 bases, with 7 bases of the junction left unmatched. CDR1 is MDHEN and CDR2 is SYDVKM in the germline V gene. CDR3 amino acids: CASSSLAGGPGDTQYF. CDR3 DNA sequence: TGTGCCAGCAGTTCCCTAGCGGGAGGGCCTGGAGATACGCAGTATTTT.

This clone has only one observation. The CDR3 loop is CASAQTSVDEQFF. CDR3 in DNA: TGTGCTAGTGCCCAGACTAGTGTGGATGAGCAGTTCTTC. This rearrangement joins TRBV12-5 to TRBJ2-1; D is possibly TRBD2 (6 bases). The germline V gene encodes CDR1 LGHNT and CDR2 FRNRAP. The V end lost 7 bases, the J end lost 8 bases, and 15 bases lay between the germline ends. The CDR3 spans 13 residues.

The gene calls are TRBV12-3 or TRBV12-4 and TRBJ1-4; D not certain. The CDR3 consists of 12 residues. The V end was cut by 7 bases, the J end by 8 bases, with 11 bases between. Written as DNA, the CDR3 is TGTGCCAGCAAGGCACTGAGGGAAAAACTGTTTTTT. Residues: CASKALREKLFF.

This clone was seen more than once but under ten times. The chain is built from TRBV11-3 and TRBJ2-1; possible D gene TRBD2, 7 bases. This CDR3 is built from 15 residues. Germline V gene sequence: CDR1 SGHNT, CDR2 YENEEA. Trimming removed 5 bases at V and 7 bases at J, with 18 bases between. The CDR3 coding sequence is TGTGCCAGCAGCGAGACAGGCGGGAGCGGGAATGAGCAGTTCTTC. Its protein is CASSETGGSGNEQFF.

V and J are TRBV6-5 and TRBJ2-3; 7 positions agree with TRBD1. Per the germline V gene, CDR1 is MNHEY and CDR2 is SVGAGI. V dropped 7 bases and J dropped 1; count of bases not matched to a gene: 8. The CDR3 runs to 15 residues. CDR3 sequence (DNA): TGTGCCAGCATCTCAGGACAGGCTGGCACAGATACGCAGTATTTT. This codes for CASISGQAGTDTQYF.

The rearrangement links TRBV9 to TRBJ2-5; no firm D call. The ends were cut back, 4 bases at V and 2 bases at J, with 9 bases in the middle. The length of the CDR3 is 13 residues. Germline V lookup: CDR1 SGDLS, CDR2 YYNGEE. CDR3 sequence reads: CASSPQAQETQYF. The CDR3 DNA follows: TGTGCCAGCAGCCCTCAGGCACAAGAGACCCAGTACTTC. Variable domain in full (rest from reference TRBV9 and TRBJ2-5): DSGVTQTPKHLITATGQRVTLRCSPRSGDLSVYWYQQSLDQGLQFLIQYYNGEERAKGNILERFSAQQFPDLHSELNLSSLELGDSALYFCASSPQAQETQYFGPGTRLLVL.

This sequence joins TRBV27 and TRBJ2-3; the match to TRBD1 covers 7 bases. Trimming at V came to 4 bases and at J to 5 bases, leaving 6 bases not matched to a gene. The CDR3 runs to 14 residues. Germline CDR1 and CDR2: MNHEY and SMNVEV (reference sequence). The CDR3 sequence is CASSSDRVLDTQYF. The DNA for the CDR3 is TGTGCCAGCAGTTCCGACAGGGTTTTAGATACGCAGTATTTT.

This chain uses TRBV18 with TRBJ2-5, with 7 nucleotides matching TRBD1. The CDR3 runs to 14 residues. CDR1 is KGHSH, CDR2 LQKENI, per germline. The V and J ends lost 4 bases and 0 bases, in that order; junction bases with no gene match: 2. The DNA of the CDR3 is TGTGCCAGCTCACAGACAGGGCACCAAGAGACCCAGTACTTC. Protein: CASSQTGHQETQYF.

The V and J genes are TRBV27 and TRBJ2-7; TRBD1 aligns across 10 bases. Germline loops: CDR1 MNHEY, CDR2 SMNVEV (reference sequence). The V and J ends lost 5 bases and 2 bases, in that order; junction bases with no gene match: 9. The CDR3 has 16 amino acids. For the CDR3, the DNA is TGTGCCAGCAGTCGAACCGGGACAGGGGCCACCTACGAGCAGTACTTC. It codes for CASSRTGTGATYEQYF.

V usage is TRBV6-5 and J usage is TRBJ2-3; 9 positions agree with TRBD1. This CDR3 has 16 amino acids. CDR1 is MNHEY, CDR2 SVGAGI, per germline. Trimming cost V 4 bases and J 1 base; bases outside gene matches: 6. CDR3 sequence: CASSSRRDRGTDTQYF. Here the CDR3 DNA reads TGTGCCAGCAGTTCGCGCCGGGACAGGGGCACAGATACGCAGTATTTT.

V is TRBV10-3 and J is TRBJ1-2, with TRBD1 matching over 9 bases. The germline V gene has CDR1 ENHRY and CDR2 SYGVKD. V gave up 4 bases and J gave up 4 bases; unmatched junction bases: 4. The CDR3 loop spans 14 amino acids. The chain's CDR3 is CAISGPDRGYGYTF. In DNA, the CDR3 is TGTGCCATCAGTGGCCCGGACAGGGGCTATGGCTACACCTTC.

The J gene is TRBJ1-5, the V gene TRBV6-6; TRBD1 aligns across 10 bases. CDR1 and CDR2 (germline): MNHNY, SVGAGI (reference sequence). Trimming at V came to 2 bases and at J to 2 bases, leaving 3 bases not matched to a gene. This CDR3 is built from 16 residues. The DNA of the CDR3 is TGTGCCAGCAGTTACGGGACAGGGGAGGGCAATCAGCCCCAGCATTTT. Protein product: CASSYGTGEGNQPQHF.

This chain uses TRBV5-1 with TRBJ2-4, with TRBD2 matching over 10 bases. The CDR3 is made up of 14 amino acids. The trim removed 3 bases at V and 7 bases at J, leaving 4 bases unmatched. Germline assignment: CDR1 SGHRS and CDR2 YFSETQ. CDR3 coding DNA: TGCGCCAGCAGCTGGTCAGCGGGAGGGAACATTCAGTACTTC. This gives the protein CASSWSAGGNIQYF.

J is TRBJ2-7 and V is TRBV2; TRBD2 might be the D (6 bases). The CDR3 contains 14 residues. The V end lost 7 bases, the J end lost 2 bases, and 15 bases lay between the germline ends. Germline V gene lookup returns CDR1 SNHLY and CDR2 FYNNEI. CDR3 sequence (DNA): TGTGCCAGCACGGTGGGTCGCGGGGCCTACGAGCAGTACTTC. It is translated as CASTVGRGAYEQYF.

The chain recombines TRBV6-2 or TRBV6-3 with TRBJ2-1; TRBD2 agrees at 9 bases. CDR1 and CDR2 from the germline V gene are MNHEY and SVGEGT. Trimming at V came to 0 bases and at J to 7 bases, leaving 13 bases not matched to a gene. This CDR3 is 18 amino acids long. This CDR3 is CASSYSSLAGGPRNEQFF. CDR3 nucleotides: TGTGCCAGCAGTTACTCGAGTCTCGCGGGAGGGCCTCGGAATGAGCAGTTCTTC.

This rearrangement joins TRBV28 to TRBJ1-2, with D possibly matching TRBD1 (6 bases). There are 15 residues in the CDR3. Trimming pared 11 bases from V and 4 bases from J, leaving 23 bases between. Germline CDR1 is MDHEN and CDR2 is SYDVKM. The CDR3 loop is CAHGGTGAPGYGYTF. Here the CDR3 DNA reads TGTGCCCACGGGGGGACGGGGGCGCCTGGCTATGGCTACACCTTC.